These T cell receptor beta chains were read from a single sample in a study of OX40 agonist ivuxolimab in advanced cancers. The table came from immunoSEQ multiplex PCR; TCRdb's copy has only in-frame clones and leaves some out. The repertoire holds tens of thousands of clones, with just under 95% as singletons. The specimen comprised CD4+ or CD8+ T cells sorted from blood, sampled in a trial of the OX40 agonist ivuxolimab. These receptors were taken from an adult with an advanced solid tumor such as melanoma, head and neck, liver or kidney cancer. Both conserved end residues are part of each CDR3. D genes are given only for firm matches. Some rows have no size entry. The others give once, few or many, or a class for an expanded clone.

TRBJ2-7,.,TRBV30,.,CAWTNPGGPYF,TGTGCCTGGACGAACCCGGGGGGCCCGTACTTC
TRBJ2-3,.,TRBV18,.,CASSQGVSTDTQYF,TGTGCCAGCTCACAAGGGGTGAGCACAGATACGCAGTATTTT
TRBJ1-3,.,TRBV19,.,CASSIAGSGNTIYF,TGTGCCAGTAGTATAGCTGGGTCTGGAAACACCATATATTTT
TRBJ2-3,.,TRBV2,.,CASLQRSGGADTQYF,TGTGCCAGCCTACAGCGGTCCGGGGGTGCAGATACGCAGTATTTT
TRBJ1-2,few,TRBV6-1,TRBD1,CASSEATGQGAYGYTF,TGTGCCAGCAGTGAAGCAACCGGACAGGGGGCTTATGGCTACACCTTC
TRBJ2-3,.,TRBV2,TRBD1,CASSALGQGIDTQYF,TGTGCCAGCAGTGCGCTGGGACAGGGTATAGATACGCAGTATTTT
TRBJ2-7,.,TRBV2,.,CASKVSPSSYEQYF,TGTGCCAGCAAGGTCAGTCCAAGCTCCTACGAGCAGTACTTC
TRBJ2-1,.,TRBV9,TRBD2,CASSESGTTYDEQFF,TGTGCCAGCAGCGAATCCGGGACTACATACGATGAGCAGTTCTTC
TRBJ1-2,.,TRBV19,.,CASSGDTRGSDYGYTF,TGTGCCAGTAGTGGAGACACTAGGGGTTCGGACTATGGCTACACCTTC
TRBJ2-1,.,TRBV11-2,TRBD2,CASRGTSGRAQEQFF,TGTGCCAGCAGAGGGACTAGCGGGAGGGCCCAGGAGCAGTTCTTC
TRBJ1-3,.,TRBV6-1,.,CASSEQRFSGNTIYF,TGTGCCAGCAGCGAGCAAAGGTTCTCTGGAAACACCATATATTTT
TRBJ2-5,.,TRBV7-9,.,CASSLEIETQYF,TGTGCCAGCAGCTTAGAAATAGAGACCCAGTACTTC
TRBJ2-7,.,TRBV4-1,TRBD2,CASSQATSGLYEQYF,TGCGCCAGCAGCCAAGCCACTAGCGGGCTCTACGAGCAGTACTTC
TRBJ2-5,once,TRBV5-6,.,CASSLQETQYF,TGTGCCAGCAGCTTGCAAGAGACCCAGTACTTC
TRBJ2-1,.,TRBV10-3,.,CATGTQRSNEQFF,TGTGCCACCGGGACTCAGAGATCAAATGAGCAGTTCTTC
TRBJ2-7,.,TRBV5-1,.,CASSPPGGGSYEQYF,TGCGCCAGCAGCCCCCCTGGGGGTGGCTCCTACGAGCAGTACTTC
TRBJ2-5,.,TRBV2,TRBD2,CASGTSGSWETQYF,TGTGCCAGCGGGACTAGCGGGAGTTGGGAGACCCAGTACTTC
TRBJ1-2,.,TRBV10-2,TRBD1,CASSERTGKYGYTF,TGCGCCAGCAGTGAGAGGACAGGGAAATATGGCTACACCTTC
TRBJ2-3,.,TRBV5-1,.,CASSLAVLSGTDTQYF,TGCGCCAGCAGCTTGGCAGTTCTCTCGGGGACAGATACGCAGTATTTT
TRBJ2-7,once,TRBV5-4,.,CASSLPTPAPASEQYF,TGTGCCAGCAGCTTGCCTACGCCAGCGCCCGCCTCCGAGCAGTACTTC
TRBJ2-1,.,TRBV2,TRBD2,CASSDIGLARSYNEQFF,TGTGCCAGCAGTGACATTGGACTAGCGAGATCCTACAATGAGCAGTTCTTC
TRBJ2-2,.,TRBV12-5,TRBD1,CASGRQGASGELFF,TGTGCTAGTGGGAGACAGGGGGCCTCCGGGGAGCTGTTTTTT
TRBJ1-1,.,TRBV10-1,.,CASSERQGGEAFF,TGCGCCAGCAGTGAGAGGCAGGGTGGTGAAGCTTTCTTT
TRBJ2-5,.,TRBV30,TRBD2,CAWSVSSGLETQYF,TGTGCCTGGAGTGTATCTAGCGGGTTAGAGACCCAGTACTTC
TRBJ2-3,.,TRBV19,.,CASSTHTDTQYF,TGTGCCAGTAGTACCCACACAGATACGCAGTATTTT
TRBJ2-2,.,TRBV5-4,TRBD2,CASSETGTSRAGELFF,TGTGCCAGCAGCGAAACCGGGACTAGTAGGGCCGGGGAGCTGTTTTTT
TRBJ2-1,.,TRBV14,TRBD2,CASSQASLAGEQFF,TGTGCCAGCAGCCAAGCTAGCCTAGCGGGTGAGCAGTTCTTC
TRBJ2-7,.,TRBV6-1,.,CASSPLSGSYEQYF,TGTGCCAGCAGCCCACTGTCGGGGTCCTACGAGCAGTACTTC
TRBJ2-3,.,TRBV6-5,TRBD1,CASTLTGAGTDTQYF,TGTGCCAGCACCTTGACAGGGGCAGGCACAGATACGCAGTATTTT
TRBJ2-5,.,TRBV30,.,CAWSVLGRAQYF,TGTGCCTGGAGTGTATTGGGGCGAGCCCAGTACTTC
TRBJ2-5,once,TRBV2,TRBD2,CASSVTSGGAETQYF,TGTGCCAGCAGTGTGACTAGCGGGGGGGCCGAGACCCAGTACTTC
TRBJ2-1,.,TRBV10-3,TRBD1,CAISRDRGLEEQFF,TGTGCCATCTCCAGGGACAGGGGGCTAGAAGAGCAGTTCTTC
TRBJ2-7,.,TRBV4-1,.,CASSRDPGFYEQYF,TGCGCCAGCAGCCGCGACCCGGGTTTCTACGAGCAGTACTTC
TRBJ1-5,once,TRBV19,.,CASSIGQVGYQPQHF,TGTGCCAGTAGTATAGGCCAGGTGGGATATCAGCCCCAGCATTTT
TRBJ2-2,.,TRBV19,.,CASSISGAGHTGELFF,TGTGCCAGTAGTATTTCAGGGGCAGGTCACACCGGGGAGCTGTTTTTT
TRBJ2-5,.,TRBV4-2,.,CASSQDRTAETQYF,TGTGCCAGCAGCCAAGATCGTACGGCAGAGACCCAGTACTTC
TRBJ1-5,.,TRBV6-1,.,CASSEASGFSNQPQHF,TGTGCCAGCAGTGAAGCCAGCGGTTTCAGCAATCAGCCCCAGCATTTT
TRBJ2-5,.,TRBV2,.,CASSGRGQETQYF,TGTGCCAGCAGTGGGCGGGGCCAAGAGACCCAGTACTTC
TRBJ2-5,.,TRBV5-1,.,CASSLSPAGLQETQYF,TGCGCCAGCAGTCTTTCCCCAGCAGGGCTACAAGAGACCCAGTACTTC
TRBJ1-3,.,TRBV6-1,.,CASSGSATSGNTIYF,TGTGCCAGCAGTGGGTCTGCCACCTCTGGAAACACCATATATTTT
TRBJ2-7,.,TRBV10-3,TRBD1,CAIQDRADGEQYF,TGTGCCATCCAGGACAGGGCGGATGGGGAGCAGTACTTC
TRBJ2-5,.,TRBV2,.,CASSPPRQETQYF,TGTGCCAGCTCCCCCCCCCGCCAAGAGACCCAGTACTTC
TRBJ1-5,.,TRBV7-7,.,CASSLGRLDQPQHF,TGTGCTAGCAGCTTGGGCAGGCTGGATCAGCCCCAGCATTTT
TRBJ2-5,once,TRBV5-1,.,CASSLEETQYF,TGCGCCAGCAGCTTAGAGGAGACCCAGTACTTC
TRBJ2-1,.,TRBV10-1,TRBD2,CASSMGLAGNEQFF,TGCGCCAGCAGTATGGGACTAGCGGGCAATGAGCAGTTCTTC
TRBJ2-3,.,TRBV7-6,.,CASSLPPAGTADTQYF,TGTGCCAGCAGCCTACCTCCGGCGGGGACCGCAGATACGCAGTATTTT
TRBJ2-2,.,TRBV2,TRBD2,CASSEMGLGNTGELFF,TGTGCCAGCAGTGAAATGGGACTAGGGAACACCGGGGAGCTGTTTTTT
TRBJ2-1,.,TRBV6-1,.,CASSMYNEQFF,TGTGCCAGCAGTATGTACAATGAGCAGTTCTTC
TRBJ1-2,.,TRBV5-4,.,CASSAVDSNYGYTF,TGTGCCAGCAGCGCCGTTGACAGTAACTATGGCTACACCTTC